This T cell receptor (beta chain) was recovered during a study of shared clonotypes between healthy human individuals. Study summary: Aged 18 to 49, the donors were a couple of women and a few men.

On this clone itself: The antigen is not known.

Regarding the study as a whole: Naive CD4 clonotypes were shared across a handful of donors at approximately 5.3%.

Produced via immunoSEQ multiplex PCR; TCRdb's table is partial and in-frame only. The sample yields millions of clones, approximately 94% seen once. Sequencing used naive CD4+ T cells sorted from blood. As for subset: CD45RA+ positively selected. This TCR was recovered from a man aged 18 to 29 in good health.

CDR3 in amino acids: CASDRGHDGYTF. The CDR3 DNA reads as TGTGCCTCGGACAGGGGGCATGATGGCTACACCTTC. This chain links TRBV10-3 with TRBJ1-2; 11 bases map to TRBD1. The length of the CDR3 is 12 residues. Germline trimming cut 11 bases from V and 6 bases from J; bases unmatched to any gene: 5. Germline CDR1 ENHRY, CDR2 SYGVKD.